This T cell receptor (beta chain) derives from a study of technical replicates of blood from a few donors. This CDR3 comprises 12 residues. Germline V gene data show CDR1 as SEHNR and CDR2 as FQNEAQ (reference sequence). The V end was cut by 2 bases, the J end by 7 bases, with 6 bases between. The repertoire was sequenced with immunoSEQ multiplex PCR; TCRdb's copy has only in-frame clones and lacks some. The repertoire holds roughly 100,000 clones, with roughly 94% as singletons. This TCR was recovered from a human donor in good health. The specimen was T cells isolated from PBMCs. V and J are TRBV7-9 and TRBJ1-3; D gene unclear. CDR3 in amino acids: CASSLNHNTIYF. CDR3 sequence (DNA): TGTGCCAGCAGCTTAAATCATAACACCATATATTTT.